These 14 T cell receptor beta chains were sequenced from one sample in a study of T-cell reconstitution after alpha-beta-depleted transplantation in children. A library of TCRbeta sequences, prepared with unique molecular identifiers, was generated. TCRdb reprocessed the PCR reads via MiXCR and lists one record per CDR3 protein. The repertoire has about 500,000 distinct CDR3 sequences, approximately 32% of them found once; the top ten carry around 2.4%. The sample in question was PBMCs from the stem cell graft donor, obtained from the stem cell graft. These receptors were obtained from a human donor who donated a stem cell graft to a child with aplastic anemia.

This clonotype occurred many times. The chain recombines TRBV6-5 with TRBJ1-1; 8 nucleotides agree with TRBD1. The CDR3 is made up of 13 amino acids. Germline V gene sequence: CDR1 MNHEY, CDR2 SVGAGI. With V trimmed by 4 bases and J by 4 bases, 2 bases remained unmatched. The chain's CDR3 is CASSSDRGTEAFF. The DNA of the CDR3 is TGTGCCAGCAGTTCTGACAGGGGCACTGAAGCTTTCTTT.

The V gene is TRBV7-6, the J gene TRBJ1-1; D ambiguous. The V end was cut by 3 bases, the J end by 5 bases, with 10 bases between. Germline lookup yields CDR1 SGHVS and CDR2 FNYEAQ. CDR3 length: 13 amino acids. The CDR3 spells CASSLGGMTEAFF. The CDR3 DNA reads TGTGCCAGCAGCTTGGGAGGGATGACTGAAGCTTTCTTT.

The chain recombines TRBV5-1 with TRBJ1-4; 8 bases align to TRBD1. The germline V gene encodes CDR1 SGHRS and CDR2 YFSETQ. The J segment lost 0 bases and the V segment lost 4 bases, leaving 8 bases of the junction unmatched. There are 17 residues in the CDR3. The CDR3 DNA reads TGCGCCAGCAGCCCCGGACAGGGCCGAACAACTAATGAAAAACTGTTTTTT. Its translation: CASSPGQGRTTNEKLFF.

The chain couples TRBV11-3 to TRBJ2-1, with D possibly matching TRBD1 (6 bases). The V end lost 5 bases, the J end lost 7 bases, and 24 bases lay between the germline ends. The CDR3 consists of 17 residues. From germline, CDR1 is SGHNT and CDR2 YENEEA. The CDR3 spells CASSPEFGGGFGNEQFF. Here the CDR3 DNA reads TGTGCCAGCAGCCCCGAGTTTGGGGGCGGTTTTGGGAATGAGCAGTTCTTC.

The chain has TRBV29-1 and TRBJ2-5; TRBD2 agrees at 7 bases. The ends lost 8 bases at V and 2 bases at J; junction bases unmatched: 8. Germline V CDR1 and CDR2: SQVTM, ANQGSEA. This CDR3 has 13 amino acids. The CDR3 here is CSLGGGPQETQYF. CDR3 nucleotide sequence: TGCAGCCTCGGGGGAGGGCCACAAGAGACCCAGTACTTC.

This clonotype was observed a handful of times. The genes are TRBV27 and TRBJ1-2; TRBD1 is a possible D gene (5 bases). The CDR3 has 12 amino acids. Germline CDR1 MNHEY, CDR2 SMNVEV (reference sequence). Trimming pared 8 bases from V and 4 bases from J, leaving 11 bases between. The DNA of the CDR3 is TGTGCCAGCGGGGGGACGAGCTATGGCTACACCTTC. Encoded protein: CASGGTSYGYTF.

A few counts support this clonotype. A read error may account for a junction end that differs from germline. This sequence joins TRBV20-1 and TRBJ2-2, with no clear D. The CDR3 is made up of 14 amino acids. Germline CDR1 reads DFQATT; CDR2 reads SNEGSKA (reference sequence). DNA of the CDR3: TGCAGTGCTAGCCCTGGAGCGAACCCCGGGGAGCTGTTTTTT. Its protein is CSASPGANPGELFF.

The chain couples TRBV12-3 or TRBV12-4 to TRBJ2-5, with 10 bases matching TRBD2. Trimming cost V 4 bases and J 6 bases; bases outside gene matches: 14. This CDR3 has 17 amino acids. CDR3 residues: CASSWIGTSEGWQTQYF. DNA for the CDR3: TGTGCCAGCAGTTGGATCGGGACTAGCGAGGGGTGGCAGACCCAGTACTTC.

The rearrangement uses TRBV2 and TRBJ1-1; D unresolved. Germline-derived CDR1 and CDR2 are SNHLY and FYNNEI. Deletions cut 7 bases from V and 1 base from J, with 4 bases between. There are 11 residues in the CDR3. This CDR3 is CASMGNTEAFF. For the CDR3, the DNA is TGTGCCAGCATGGGGAACACTGAAGCTTTCTTT.

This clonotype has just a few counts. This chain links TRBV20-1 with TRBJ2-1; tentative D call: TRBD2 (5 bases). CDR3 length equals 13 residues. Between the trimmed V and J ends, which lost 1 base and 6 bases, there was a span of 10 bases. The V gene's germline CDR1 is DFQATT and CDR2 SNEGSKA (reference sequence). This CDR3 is CSARVLASNEQFF. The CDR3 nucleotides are TGCAGTGCTAGAGTCCTAGCCTCCAATGAGCAGTTCTTC.

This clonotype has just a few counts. The CDR3 DNA sequence: TGCGCCAGCAGCCTCACCCTAGCGGGGCCTAGCACAGATACGCAGTATTTT. Amino acids: CASSLTLAGPSTDTQYF. The gene calls are TRBV5-1 and TRBJ2-3; 9 bases are a match to TRBD2. CDR1 and CDR2 from the germline V gene are SGHRS and YFSETQ. Trimming took 4 bases from V and 0 from J; bases not matched to a gene: 9. This CDR3 region has 17 residues.

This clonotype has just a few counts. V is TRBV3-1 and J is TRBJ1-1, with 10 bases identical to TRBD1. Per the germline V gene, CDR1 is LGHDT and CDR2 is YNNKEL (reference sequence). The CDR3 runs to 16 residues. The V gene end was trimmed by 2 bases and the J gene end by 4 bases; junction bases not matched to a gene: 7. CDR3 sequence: CASSQTSGQGSTEAFF. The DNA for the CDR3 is TGTGCCAGCAGCCAAACCTCGGGACAGGGGAGCACTGAAGCTTTCTTT.

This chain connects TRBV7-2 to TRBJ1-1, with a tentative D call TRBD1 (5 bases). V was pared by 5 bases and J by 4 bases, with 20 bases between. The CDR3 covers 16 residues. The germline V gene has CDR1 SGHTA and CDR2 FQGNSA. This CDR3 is CASSRWGSGLGTEAFF. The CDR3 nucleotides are TGTGCCAGCAGCCGATGGGGGTCGGGACTCGGCACTGAAGCTTTCTTT.

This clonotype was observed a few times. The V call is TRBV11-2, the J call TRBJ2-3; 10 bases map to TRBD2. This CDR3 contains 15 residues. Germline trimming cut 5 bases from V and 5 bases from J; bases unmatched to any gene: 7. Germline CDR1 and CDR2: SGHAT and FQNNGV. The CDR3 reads CASSPLAGGQDTQYF. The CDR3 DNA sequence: TGTGCCAGCAGCCCCTTAGCGGGAGGCCAAGATACGCAGTATTTT.